The entry below describes one TCR beta chain. Between the trimmed V and J ends, which lost 4 bases and 4 bases, there was a span of 14 bases. Per germline, CDR1 SEHNR and CDR2 FQNEAQ (reference sequence). The CDR3 is made up of 14 amino acids. The sample is drawn from a study of CD8 T cells in Susac syndrome. When the RNA was reverse transcribed, random hexamers were used with an input of about 0.5 to 1 ug. Amplification of the TCR beta CDR3 was carried out by immunoSEQ multiplex PCR, which spanned a total of 54 Vbeta and 13 Jbeta segments. From the immunoSEQ multiplex PCR reads, TCRdb called clonotypes with MiXCR, one entry per CDR3 protein. This table holds about 60,000 distinct CDR3 sequences, about 92% found once. Sequencing of TCR beta, carried out with a high-throughput approach, was applied to CD8+ and CD4+ T cells from the blood. As controls, healthy donors matched for age and sex were used. FACS was used to enrich TEMRA cells, whereas the CD8+ and CD4+ T cells were obtained by negative isolation.

This rearrangement joins TRBV7-9 to TRBJ2-7; perhaps TRBD1 as D (6 bases). Sequenced input: CD8+ T cells from PBMCs. The source of this sequence is a human donor in good health. As DNA, the CDR3 is TGTGCCAGCAGCTCTAGGACAGAAGTATACGAGCAGTACTTC. Translated: CASSSRTEVYEQYF.